This entry concerns a single TCR beta chain. It lacks a known antigen. The sample holds no much larger clone one base away, and base qualities are not on file. The CDR3 goes from the cysteine to the phenylalanine over 14 residues. The entry retains the CDR3 DNA only, 42 bases that are in frame from base 1. The junction shows trimming of 7 bases on V and 3 bases on J, plus 13 bases between the germline ends. Taken from the germline V gene, the CDR1 and CDR2 loops are MDHEN and SYDVKM. Genomic DNA was isolated from the sorted cells so that the TCRbeta CDR3 region could be sequenced. The immunoSEQ Assay was used to sequence the TCRbeta CDR3 regions. TCRdb stores this immuneACCESS table with in-frame sequences only. Part of the clones is absent; in the studies checked, under half of the shortfall reflects unresolved V genes, and no reason is known for the rest. Recorded for this sample are under 80,000 clones; roughly 88% of them occurred a single time. The ten largest clones represent about 4% of the sample.

This entry is derived from a study of OX40 agonist ivuxolimab in advanced cancers. Concerning the study at large: Ivuxolimab, which targeted the costimulatory receptor OX40 (CD134), was an agonistic, fully human IgG2 monoclonal antibody. Intravenous ivuxolimab was administered to patients every 2 weeks at six dose levels: 0.01, 0.1, 0.3, 1.5, 3 and 10 mg/kg. Of the approximately 50 dose-escalation patients, hepatocellular carcinoma was present in around 20, melanoma in some 15, renal cell carcinoma in 9 and head and neck cancer in 9. A male proportion of 82.7% and a mean age of about 60 years, ranging from roughly 23 to 85, were recorded for the dose-escalation cohort. Prior anti-PD-1, anti-PD-L1 or anti-CTLA-4 therapy was permitted, and checkpoint inhibitors had been received by approximately 39% of dose-escalation patients. Partial responses occurred in three dose-escalation patients, of whom one had hepatocellular carcinoma and two had cutaneous melanoma. The point of sequencing TCRbeta in the periphery was to test whether ivuxolimab changed TCR sequence diversity and drove clonal T-cell expansion. The paper reports the monotherapy dose-escalation portion (N of about 56 patients) of the phase I ivuxolimab trial.

Study-wide findings and limitations: At doses from 0.1 to 3.0 mg/kg, clonal expansion was seen in both CD4+ and CD8+ blood T cells between baseline and week 6. Low levels of normalized T-cell clonal expansion were also shown by some nonresponding patients. After ivuxolimab, CD8+ T cells had more expanded clones than CD4+ T cells on average. The antigen specificity of the clonally expanded peripheral T cells was not determined. In partial responders in the 0.1-3.0 mg/kg groups, normalized peripheral clonal expansion was found to be among the lowest, especially among CD8+ T cells.

Patients with a history of autoimmune disease or receiving systemic immunosuppression were excluded from the trial. Peripheral blood for TCR sequencing was collected from all dose cohorts at baseline, on cycle 4 day 1, and on cycle 7 day 1. Samples were obtained from an open-label, multicenter, first-in-human phase I dose-escalation trial of ivuxolimab. The trial enrolled adults with locally advanced or metastatic head and neck squamous cell, hepatocellular, melanoma or renal cell carcinoma. Before TCR sequencing, CD4+ T cells and CD8+ T cells were sorted from peripheral blood as separate populations.

Specimen: CD4+ or CD8+ T cells sorted from blood, collected in a trial of the OX40 agonist ivuxolimab. The chain links TRBV28 with TRBJ1-5; the D gene identity is not certain. This TCR came from an adult with an advanced solid tumor such as melanoma, head and neck, liver or kidney cancer. The encoded CDR3 is CASTDGRDNQPQHF. In nucleotide form, the sequence is TGTGCCAGCACCGACGGCCGGGACAATCAGCCCCAGCATTTT.